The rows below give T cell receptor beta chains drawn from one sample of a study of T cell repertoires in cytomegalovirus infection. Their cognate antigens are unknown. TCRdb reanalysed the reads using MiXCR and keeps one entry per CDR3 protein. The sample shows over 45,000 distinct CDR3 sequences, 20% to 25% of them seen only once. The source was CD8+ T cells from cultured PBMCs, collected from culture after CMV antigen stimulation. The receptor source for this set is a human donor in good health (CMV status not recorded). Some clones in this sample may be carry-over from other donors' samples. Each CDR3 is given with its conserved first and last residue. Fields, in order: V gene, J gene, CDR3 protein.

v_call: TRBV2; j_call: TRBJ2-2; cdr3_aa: CASSGDTTGELFF
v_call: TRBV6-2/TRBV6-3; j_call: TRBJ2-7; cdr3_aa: CASSYLGRRYEQYF
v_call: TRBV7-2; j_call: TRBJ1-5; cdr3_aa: CASSLVWGASQPQHF
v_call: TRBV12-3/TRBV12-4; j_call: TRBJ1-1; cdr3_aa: CASSDPDGNTEAFF
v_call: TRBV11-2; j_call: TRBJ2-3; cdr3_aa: CASSVLSGGATPYTDTQYF
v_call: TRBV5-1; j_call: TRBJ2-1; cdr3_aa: CASSFDHSYNEQFF
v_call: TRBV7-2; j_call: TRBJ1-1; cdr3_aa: CASSLLTENTEAFF
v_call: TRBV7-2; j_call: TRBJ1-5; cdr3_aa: CASSLAGLYSNQPQHF
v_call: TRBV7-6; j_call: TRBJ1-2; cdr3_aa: CASSRGGNYGYTF
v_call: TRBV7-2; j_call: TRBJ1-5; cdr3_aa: CASSLALNRVSNQPQHF
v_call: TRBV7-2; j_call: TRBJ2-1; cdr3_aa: CASSLNGLEGGYNEQFF
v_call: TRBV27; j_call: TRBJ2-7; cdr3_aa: CASSLAAGGYEQYF
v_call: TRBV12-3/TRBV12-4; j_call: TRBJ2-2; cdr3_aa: CASRSSGTGGTGELFF
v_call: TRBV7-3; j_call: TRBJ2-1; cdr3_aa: CASSLTGTDLAGEVDNEQFF
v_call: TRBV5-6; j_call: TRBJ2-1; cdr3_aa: CASQSGAYNEQFF
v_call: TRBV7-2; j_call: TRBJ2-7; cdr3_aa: CASSWGTAQYF
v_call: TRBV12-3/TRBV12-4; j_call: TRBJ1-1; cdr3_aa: CASRSPGTEAFF
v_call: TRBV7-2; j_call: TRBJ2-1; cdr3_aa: CASSFGLAGSSYNEQFF
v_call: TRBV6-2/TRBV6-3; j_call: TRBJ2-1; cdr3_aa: CASSRRTNNEQFF
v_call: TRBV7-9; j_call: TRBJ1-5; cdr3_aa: CASSNGRSNQPQHF
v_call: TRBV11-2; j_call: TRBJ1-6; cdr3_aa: CASSPQSNSPLHF
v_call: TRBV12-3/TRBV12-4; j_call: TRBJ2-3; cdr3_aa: CASSSHGGSGTDTQYF
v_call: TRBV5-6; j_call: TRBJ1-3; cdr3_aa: CASSPPTGRQDSSGNTIYF
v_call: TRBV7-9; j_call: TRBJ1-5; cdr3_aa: CASSLGDRAGHNQPQHF
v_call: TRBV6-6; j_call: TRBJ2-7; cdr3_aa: CASSYGSFYEQYF
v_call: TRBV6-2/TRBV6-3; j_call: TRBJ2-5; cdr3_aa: CASSAVGFQETQYF
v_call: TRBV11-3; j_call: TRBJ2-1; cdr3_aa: CASSKREGSSYNEQFF
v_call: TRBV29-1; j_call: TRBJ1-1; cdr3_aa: CSVGDRSEPGRAFF
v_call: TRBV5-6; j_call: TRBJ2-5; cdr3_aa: CASSSLRGQGSEETQYF
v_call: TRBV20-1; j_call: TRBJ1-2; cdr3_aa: CSASGSSEINYGYTF
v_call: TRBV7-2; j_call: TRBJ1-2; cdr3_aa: CASSLGADGYYGYTF
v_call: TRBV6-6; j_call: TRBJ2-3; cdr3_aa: CASGQGPTSTDTQYF
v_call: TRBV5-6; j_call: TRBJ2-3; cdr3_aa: CASSLPSGSTDTQYF
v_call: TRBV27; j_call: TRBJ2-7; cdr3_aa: CASSPQLLGYEQYF
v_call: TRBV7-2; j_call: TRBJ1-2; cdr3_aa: CASTQGGGRGYTF
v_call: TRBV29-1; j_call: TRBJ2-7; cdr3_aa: CSVEGAGGPYEQYF
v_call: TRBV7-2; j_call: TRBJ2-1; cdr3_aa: CASSLRGGLAGVGEQFF
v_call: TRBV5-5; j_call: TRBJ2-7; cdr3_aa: CASSYTGRGSYEQYF
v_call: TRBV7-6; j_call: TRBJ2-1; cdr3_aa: CASTHRWSDEQFF
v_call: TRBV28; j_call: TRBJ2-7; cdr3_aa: CASSLTGFHEQYF
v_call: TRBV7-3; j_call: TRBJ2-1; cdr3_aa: CASSLRADVGEQFF
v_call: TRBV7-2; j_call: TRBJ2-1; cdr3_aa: CASSLVRVSYSYNEQFF
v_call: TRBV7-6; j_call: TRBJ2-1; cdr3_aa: CASSLQTGEVDEQFF
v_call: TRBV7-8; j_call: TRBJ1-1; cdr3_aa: CASSLDQEGRGTEAFF
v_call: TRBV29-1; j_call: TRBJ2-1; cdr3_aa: CSVRLSGSPYNEQFF
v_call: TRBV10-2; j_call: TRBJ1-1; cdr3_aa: CASTRGIAEAFF
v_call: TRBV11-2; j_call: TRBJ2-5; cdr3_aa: CASSSLAEQGKETQYF